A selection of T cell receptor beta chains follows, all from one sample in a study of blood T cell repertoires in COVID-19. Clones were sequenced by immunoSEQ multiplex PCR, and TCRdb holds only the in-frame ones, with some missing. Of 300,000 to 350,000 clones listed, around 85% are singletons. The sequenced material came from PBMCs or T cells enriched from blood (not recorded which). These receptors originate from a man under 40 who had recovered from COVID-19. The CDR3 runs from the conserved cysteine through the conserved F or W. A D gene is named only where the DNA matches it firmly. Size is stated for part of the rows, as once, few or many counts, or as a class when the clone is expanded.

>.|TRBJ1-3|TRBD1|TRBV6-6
TGTGCCAGCAGTTACTCACAGGGGACTGGAAACACCATATATTTT
CASSYSQGTGNTIYF
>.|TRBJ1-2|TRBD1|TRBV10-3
TGTGCCATCAGTGAGATGACAGGGTCGGTCTACACCTTC
CAISEMTGSVYTF
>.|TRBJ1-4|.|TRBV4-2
TGTGCCAGCAGCCAAGATTGGGGCCAGGGATCAACTAATGAAAAACTGTTTTTT
CASSQDWGQGSTNEKLFF
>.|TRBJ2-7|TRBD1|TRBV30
TGTGCCTGGAGTGACCGGGACAGGGGGTTTAGCTACGAGCAGTACTTC
CAWSDRDRGFSYEQYF
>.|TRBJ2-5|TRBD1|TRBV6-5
TGTGCCAGCAGGCGGACAGGGGGGGAGACCCAGTACTTC
CASRRTGGETQYF
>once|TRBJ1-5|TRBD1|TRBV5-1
TGCGCCAGCAGCCCTGGACAGGGGGATAATCAGCCCCAGCATTTT
CASSPGQGDNQPQHF
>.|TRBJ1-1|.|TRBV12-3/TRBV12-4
TGTGCCAGCAGCCAAGCGGACAGTTCAGCTTTCTTT
CASSQADSSAFF
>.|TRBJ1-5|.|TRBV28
TGTGCCAGCACAACAGGGAATCAGCCCCAGCATTTT
CASTTGNQPQHF
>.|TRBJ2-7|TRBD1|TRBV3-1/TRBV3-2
TGTGCCAGCCAAAACACCGGGACAGGAAACTACGAGCAGTACTTC
CASQNTGTGNYEQYF
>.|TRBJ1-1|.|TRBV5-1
TGCGCCAGCAGCGCACAACCAGACAAAAGTAGCACTGAAGCTTTCTTT
CASSAQPDKSSTEAFF
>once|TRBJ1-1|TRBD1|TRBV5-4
TGTGCCAGCAGCCAGAACAGGGGTACGAACACTGAAGCTTTCTTT
CASSQNRGTNTEAFF
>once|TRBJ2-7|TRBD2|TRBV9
TGTGCCAGCAGCGGACCCCTAGCGGTCGAGCAGTACTTC
CASSGPLAVEQYF
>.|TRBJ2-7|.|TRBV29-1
TGCAGCGTTCGTGGGACAAGTACCTACGAGCAGTACTTC
CSVRGTSTYEQYF
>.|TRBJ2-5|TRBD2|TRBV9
TGTGCCAGCAGCCTCACTAGCGGGGGGTTCCAAGAGACCCAGTACTTC
CASSLTSGGFQETQYF
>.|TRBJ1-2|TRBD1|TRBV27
TGTGCCAGCAGTTCCTACAGGGGTGGAGGCTACACCTTC
CASSSYRGGGYTF
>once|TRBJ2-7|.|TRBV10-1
TGCGCCACCTTCGGTGCCGCGAGCTCCTACGAGCAGTACTTC
CATFGAASSYEQYF
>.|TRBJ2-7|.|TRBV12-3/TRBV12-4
TGTGCCAGCAGTTTGCAGGGGTACTACGAGCAGTACTTC
CASSLQGYYEQYF
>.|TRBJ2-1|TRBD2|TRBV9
TGTGCCAGCAGCGTAGGTATAGCGGGGGGCCTCAATGAGCAGTTCTTC
CASSVGIAGGLNEQFF
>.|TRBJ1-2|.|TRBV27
TGTGCCAGCAGATTGAACAGGGATAACTATGGCTACACCTTC
CASRLNRDNYGYTF
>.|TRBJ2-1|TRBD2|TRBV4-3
TGCGCCAGCAGCCAAGATACCAGCGGGGGGTACTACAATGAGCAGTTCTTC
CASSQDTSGGYYNEQFF
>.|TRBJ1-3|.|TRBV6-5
TGTGCCAGCAGTTACCAAAACACCATATATTTT
CASSYQNTIYF
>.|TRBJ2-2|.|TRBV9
TGTGCCAGCAAGTCAGGGGACGGGACCGGGGAGCTGTTTTTT
CASKSGDGTGELFF
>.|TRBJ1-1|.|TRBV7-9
TGTGCCAGCAGCCAACGGGTTATGAACACTGAAGCTTTCTTT
CASSQRVMNTEAFF
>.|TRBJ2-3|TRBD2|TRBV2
TGTGCCAGCAGTGACGGTCGGGGGGGAGATACGCAGTATTTT
CASSDGRGGDTQYF
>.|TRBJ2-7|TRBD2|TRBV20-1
TGCAGTGCTAGTGATTCTAGCGGGGGGGCCTACGAGCAGTACTTC
CSASDSSGGAYEQYF
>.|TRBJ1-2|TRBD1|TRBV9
TGTGCCAGCAGAGCAACAGGGGGGAACTATGGCTACACCTTC
CASRATGGNYGYTF
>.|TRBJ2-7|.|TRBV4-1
TGCGCCAGCAGCCAACCCCTCTACGAGCAGTACTTC
CASSQPLYEQYF
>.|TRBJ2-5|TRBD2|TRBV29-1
TGCAGCGCCGCGGGGGGGTTGGAGACCCAGTACTTC
CSAAGGLETQYF
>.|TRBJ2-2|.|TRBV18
TGTGCCAGCTCACCTGACAGCACCGGGGAGCTGTTTTTT
CASSPDSTGELFF
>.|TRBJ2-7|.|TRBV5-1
TGCGCCAGCAGTAGGGGTTATGGCTCCTACGAGCAGTACTTC
CASSRGYGSYEQYF
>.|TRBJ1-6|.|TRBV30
TGTGCCTGGAGATTGGGGGGGGCTTCCTATAATTCACCCCTCCACTTT
CAWRLGGASYNSPLHF
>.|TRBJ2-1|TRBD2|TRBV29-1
TGCAGCGTTGTAAAGTCTAGCGGGCTCAATGAGCAGTTCTTC
CSVVKSSGLNEQFF
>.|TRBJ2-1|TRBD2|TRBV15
TGTGCCACCAGCGGCGGGGGGGCCCCCAATGAGCAGTTCTTC
CATSGGGAPNEQFF
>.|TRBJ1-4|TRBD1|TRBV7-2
TGTGCCAGCAGCCGCGGGACAGCTAATGAAAAACTGTTTTTT
CASSRGTANEKLFF
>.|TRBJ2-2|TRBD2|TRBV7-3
TGTGCCAGCAGCTTAGGGCGGGGGGACACCGGGGAGCTGTTTTTT
CASSLGRGDTGELFF
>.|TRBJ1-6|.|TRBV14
TGTGCCAGCAGCCAAGATGAGATGGTCCAGGGGAGATATAATTCACCCCTCCACTTT
CASSQDEMVQGRYNSPLHF
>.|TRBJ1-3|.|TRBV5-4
TGTGCCAGCGGACTCGACAGGAGCTCTGGAAACACCATATATTTT
CASGLDRSSGNTIYF
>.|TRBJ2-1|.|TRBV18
TGTGCCAGCTCACCACTCAGGACTAGGGGGGAAAGCAATGAGCAGTTCTTC
CASSPLRTRGESNEQFF
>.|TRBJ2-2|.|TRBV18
TGTGCCAGCTCACCACAAGGGGCCGGGGAGCTGTTTTTT
CASSPQGAGELFF
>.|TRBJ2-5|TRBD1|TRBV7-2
TGTGCCAGCAGCTTGGGACAGCAAGAGACCCAGTACTTC
CASSLGQQETQYF
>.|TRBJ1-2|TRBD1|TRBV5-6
TGTGCCAGCAGTACCGGGACAGGGGCGCGATACTATGGCTACACCTTC
CASSTGTGARYYGYTF
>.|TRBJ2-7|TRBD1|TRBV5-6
TGTGCCAGCAGAGAGGGACAGGGGCCCTACGAGCAGTACTTC
CASREGQGPYEQYF
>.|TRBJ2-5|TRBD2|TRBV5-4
TGTGCCAGCAGCCCGGGGGGGGCGCAGCAAGAGACCCAGTACTTC
CASSPGGAQQETQYF
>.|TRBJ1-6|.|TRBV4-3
TGCGCCAGCAGCCCTTCCTCCTCAGGGGATTCACCCCTCCACTTT
CASSPSSSGDSPLHF
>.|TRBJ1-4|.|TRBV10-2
TGCGCCAGCGGAGCGACTAATGAAAAACTGTTTTTT
CASGATNEKLFF
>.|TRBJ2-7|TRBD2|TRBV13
TGTGCCAGCAAGAACAGCGGGGGGGCAGGCTCCTACGAGCAGTACTTC
CASKNSGGAGSYEQYF
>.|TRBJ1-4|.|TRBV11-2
TGTGCCACCCGACAACAGGGAAGGTTGTTCGGAGCTAATGAAAAACTGTTTTTT
CATRQQGRLFGANEKLFF
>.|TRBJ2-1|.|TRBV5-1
TGCGCCAGCAGCTCCTTCGATGAGCAGTTCTTC
CASSSFDEQFF
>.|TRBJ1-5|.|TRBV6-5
TGTGCCAGCAGTTTGTCCAGTGATAGCAATCAGCCCCAGCATTTT
CASSLSSDSNQPQHF
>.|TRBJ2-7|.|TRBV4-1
TGCGCCAGCAGCAATCGAGCGCAGGGGTTAGTTAACGAGCAGTACTTC
CASSNRAQGLVNEQYF
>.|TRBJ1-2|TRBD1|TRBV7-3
TGTGCCAGCAGCTTTGGTGGGGACAGGGGATCAGGTGGCTACACCTTC
CASSFGGDRGSGGYTF
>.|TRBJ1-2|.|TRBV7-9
TGTGCCAGCAGCTTACCCCGGGACATCTATGGCTACACCTTC
CASSLPRDIYGYTF
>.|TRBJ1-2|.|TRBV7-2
TGTGCCAGCAGCTTAGATGGTGGCAGGGTTCGAGCGAGGGGCTACACCTTC
CASSLDGGRVRARGYTF
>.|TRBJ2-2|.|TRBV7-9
TGTGCCAGCAGCGCCCTAGGGGGGGCGGTCGGGGAGCTGTTTTTT
CASSALGGAVGELFF
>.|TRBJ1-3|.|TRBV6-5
TGTGCCAGCAGTTCCCTTGCCGGGACATCTGGAAACACCATATATTTT
CASSSLAGTSGNTIYF